A selection of T cell receptor beta chains follows, all from one sample in a study of CD8 T cells in Susac syndrome. TCRdb used MiXCR to reprocess the immunoSEQ multiplex PCR reads, holding one entry per CDR3 protein. The table lists roughly 200,000 distinct CDR3 sequences, 90% to 95% of them singletons. The sample was CD4+ T cells from PBMCs. The source of these receptors is a human donor with Susac syndrome. Each CDR3 is given with its conserved first and last residue. D genes are given only for firm matches. The size of a clone is reported for some rows only, either as once, few or many, or as a class for expanded clones.

TRBV5-5	-	TRBD2	TRBJ2-1	TGTGCCAGCAGCCGTGGGACTAGCGGGACCAACGAGCAGTTCTTC	CASSRGTSGTNEQFF
TRBV5-1	-	-	TRBJ2-5	TGCGCCAGCAGCTACAGGGAGCCCCAAGAGACCCAGTACTTC	CASSYREPQETQYF
TRBV20-1	-	TRBD1	TRBJ2-7	TGCAGTGCCACCCTCAGGTGGGGGACAGGCCCCTACGAGCAGTACTTC	CSATLRWGTGPYEQYF
TRBV12-3/TRBV12-4	-	-	TRBJ1-3	TGTGCCAGCAGTACCCGGGGTTATACCATATATTTT	CASSTRGYTIYF
TRBV11-1	-	-	TRBJ2-5	TGTGCCAGCAGCTTATTGAACATGAAGACCCAGTACTTC	CASSLLNMKTQYF
TRBV15	-	-	TRBJ1-2	TGTGCCACCAGCAGAGATCGCTGGGGGGTGGACAAGCACTATGGCTACACCTTC	CATSRDRWGVDKHYGYTF
TRBV21-1	-	-	TRBJ1-3	TGTGCCAGCAGCAAAGTCGGGACAGGGGGAGTCGGAAACACCATATATTTT	CASSKVGTGGVGNTIYF
TRBV15	-	TRBD1	TRBJ2-1	TGTGCCACCACGGACAGGGGGAATGAGCAGTTCTTC	CATTDRGNEQFF
TRBV5-1	few	TRBD2	TRBJ2-5	TGCGCCAGCAGCTCCGGACTAGCGGGCGCGCAAGAGACCCAGTACTTC	CASSSGLAGAQETQYF
TRBV6-5	-	TRBD1	TRBJ1-1	TGTGCCAGCAGTTACCTCGGGACAGAACACACTGAAGCTTTCTTT	CASSYLGTEHTEAFF
TRBV7-6	-	-	TRBJ2-3	TGTGCCAGCAGCTTCGCTAGGGGAGATACGCAGTATTTT	CASSFARGDTQYF
TRBV7-2	-	-	TRBJ2-7	TGTGCCACGCGAGGGAGTGGATCCTACGAGCAGTACTTC	CATRGSGSYEQYF
TRBV11-2	-	TRBD2	TRBJ2-1	TGTGCCAGCAGCTCCAATAGCGGGAGAGGCTACAATGAGCAGTTCTTC	CASSSNSGRGYNEQFF
TRBV29-1	-	-	TRBJ2-1	TGCAGCGTCTGGGGGGAGAGCTCCTACAATGAGCAGTTCTTC	CSVWGESSYNEQFF
TRBV2	-	-	TRBJ2-2	TGTGCCAGCAAGAGGAGACTGTCGAACACCGGGGAGCTGTTTTTT	CASKRRLSNTGELFF
TRBV20-1	-	TRBD2	TRBJ2-1	TGCAGTGCCTCTGGACTAGCGGGAGGGCCGAGGTACAATGAGCAGTTCTTC	CSASGLAGGPRYNEQFF
TRBV20-1	-	TRBD1	TRBJ1-1	TGCAGTGCTAGAAAGGACAGGGTGGGAACTGAAGCTTTCTTT	CSARKDRVGTEAFF
TRBV13	-	-	TRBJ2-1	TGTGCCAGCACCCTCCTGGCCGCGGATGAGCAGTTCTTC	CASTLLAADEQFF
TRBV2	-	-	TRBJ1-2	TGTGCCAGCAGTACTTGGGACAACTATGGCTACACCTTC	CASSTWDNYGYTF
TRBV19	-	-	TRBJ1-5	TGTGCCAGTAGTATACGGGGGGGCATTAATCAGCCCCAGCATTTT	CASSIRGGINQPQHF
TRBV7-9	-	-	TRBJ1-1	TGTGCCAGCAGCTCGCCCGGGACTGAAGCTTTCTTT	CASSSPGTEAFF
TRBV5-1	-	TRBD2	TRBJ2-7	TGCGCCAGCAGCGGTGGGACGGTACTAGCGGGAGTAAGGTACGAGCAGTACTTC	CASSGGTVLAGVRYEQYF
TRBV6-5	-	TRBD1	TRBJ1-2	TGTGCCAGCAGTGGGACAGGTCCTTATGGTAGCTACACCTTC	CASSGTGPYGSYTF
TRBV6-2/TRBV6-3	-	TRBD2	TRBJ2-1	TGTGCCAGCAGTTCCACAACTAGCGAGACCTACAATGAGCAGTTCTTC	CASSSTTSETYNEQFF
TRBV20-1	-	TRBD1	TRBJ1-2	TGCAGTGCTAGGTCTGGACAGGGGAAATATGGCTACACCTTC	CSARSGQGKYGYTF
TRBV30	-	-	TRBJ1-4	TGTGCCTGGAGTACTCTCGGGCCAGGGAGCGGCGAAAAACTGTTTTTT	CAWSTLGPGSGEKLFF
TRBV7-2	-	TRBD1	TRBJ2-5	TGTGCCAGCAGCCCCCCGGGGCAGGGGGCAAAGACCCAGTACTTC	CASSPPGQGAKTQYF
TRBV6-5	-	TRBD1	TRBJ1-6	TGTGCCAGCAGGGAATGGACAGGAGGATCACCCCTCCACTTT	CASREWTGGSPLHF
TRBV29-1	once	-	TRBJ1-3	TGCAGCGTTGACAGCGGTGGTCAAAGACCCTCTGGAAACACCATATATTTT	CSVDSGGQRPSGNTIYF
TRBV18	-	TRBD1	TRBJ2-1	TGTGCCAGCTCACCATCCCTAACGGGACAGGGGTACAATGAGCAGTTCTTC	CASSPSLTGQGYNEQFF
TRBV29-1	-	TRBD1	TRBJ1-1	TGCAGCGTTGCGGCCAGGGGGAGAGCTTTCTTT	CSVAARGRAFF
TRBV12-3/TRBV12-4	-	-	TRBJ1-1	TGTGCCAGCAGTCACGACACGGGCACTGAAGCTTTCTTT	CASSHDTGTEAFF
TRBV7-9	-	TRBD2	TRBJ2-3	TGTGCCAGCAGCTCTAGCGGGGCGGTAGATACGCAGTATTTT	CASSSSGAVDTQYF
TRBV2	-	-	TRBJ2-5	TGTGCCAGCAGTGAACCTCAAGAGACCCAGTACTTC	CASSEPQETQYF
TRBV10-2	-	TRBD2	TRBJ2-7	TGCGCCAGCTCTAGCGGGAGAGTTCACGAGCAGTACTTC	CASSSGRVHEQYF
TRBV20-1	-	-	TRBJ2-2	TGCAGTGCTAGAGATGGGAACACCGGGGAGCTGTTTTTT	CSARDGNTGELFF
TRBV4-2	-	-	TRBJ1-2	TGTGCCAGCAGCCATCAAGGGGGGGGAGACTATGGCTACACCTTC	CASSHQGGGDYGYTF
TRBV20-1	-	-	TRBJ2-5	TGCAGTGCTAGAGCCGCCGGGTGGACCCAAGAGACCCAGTACTTC	CSARAAGWTQETQYF
TRBV7-2	-	TRBD1	TRBJ1-1	TGTGCCAGCAGCTGGACAGGGGGCACTGAAGCTTTCTTT	CASSWTGGTEAFF
TRBV6-5	-	-	TRBJ2-3	TGTGCCAGCAGTTATAGGCTTAACACAGATACGCAGTATTTT	CASSYRLNTDTQYF
TRBV10-3	-	TRBD1	TRBJ1-1	TGTGCCATCAGTGGTACAGGGGTCCCGTCCACTGAAGCTTTCTTT	CAISGTGVPSTEAFF
TRBV2	-	-	TRBJ2-7	TGTGCCAGCAGCGCACGGTTTTACGAGCAGTACTTC	CASSARFYEQYF
TRBV5-1	-	-	TRBJ2-2	TGCGCCAGCAGCTTGAACTCAGGGGCGGTTACCGGGGAGCTGTTTTTT	CASSLNSGAVTGELFF
TRBV29-1	-	-	TRBJ2-3	TGCAGCGTTGAAGATCTCGGTAGATCAGATACGCAGTATTTT	CSVEDLGRSDTQYF
TRBV15	-	TRBD1	TRBJ2-5	TGTGCCACCAGCTGGGACAGATTCCAAGAGACCCAGTACTTC	CATSWDRFQETQYF
TRBV4-2	-	-	TRBJ1-1	TGTGCCAGCAGCCACTCAGACAGGTTGAACACTGAAGCTTTCTTT	CASSHSDRLNTEAFF
TRBV5-4	-	TRBD2	TRBJ2-5	TGTGCCAGCAGGATAGCGGGGGGAGGGGAGACCCAGTACTTC	CASRIAGGGETQYF
TRBV30	-	TRBD1	TRBJ1-1	TGTGCCTGGAGTTTCCTTCAAGGGACAGATGCTTTCTTT	CAWSFLQGTDAFF
TRBV9	-	-	TRBJ1-4	TGTGCCAGCAGTCCCGCGTTAAGAGGGGTCCCAAATGAAAAACTGTTTTTT	CASSPALRGVPNEKLFF
TRBV29-1	-	TRBD1	TRBJ2-1	TGCAGCTTAAGGACAGGGCCGGGAATCTTCCATAGTGAGCAGTTCTTC	CSLRTGPGIFHSEQFF
TRBV28	-	TRBD1	TRBJ2-2	TGTGCCAGCAGTTTCTGGACAGGGGGCAGAAACACCGGGGAGCTGTTTTTT	CASSFWTGGRNTGELFF
TRBV18	-	TRBD1	TRBJ1-5	TGTGCCAGCTCCCCCCGGGACAGTAGCAATCAGCCCCAGCATTTT	CASSPRDSSNQPQHF
TRBV11-2	-	-	TRBJ1-3	TGTGCCAGCAGCATAACCCTGGCTGGAAACACCATATATTTT	CASSITLAGNTIYF
TRBV7-9	-	-	TRBJ1-1	TGTGCCAGCAGCTTATCGGCAGGGAGCACTGAAGCTTTCTTT	CASSLSAGSTEAFF
TRBV10-2	-	TRBD2	TRBJ2-1	TGCGCCAGCACGACTAGCGGAGGAAACAATGAGCAGTTCTTC	CASTTSGGNNEQFF
TRBV2	-	TRBD1	TRBJ2-3	TGTGCCAGCAGCCGGGACAGGAGCACAGATACGCAGTATTTT	CASSRDRSTDTQYF
TRBV20-1	-	TRBD1	TRBJ1-6	TGCAGTGCTTTTCACGCGGGACAGAAAAATTCACCCCTCCACTTT	CSAFHAGQKNSPLHF
TRBV20-1	-	TRBD2	TRBJ2-7	TGCAGTGCTCGCCGGACTAGCGGGAGCTACGAGCAGTACTTC	CSARRTSGSYEQYF